What follows are 5 T cell receptor beta chains derived from one specimen sequenced in a study of cytomegalovirus exposure and HLA in healthy donors. PCR used 60 Vbeta primers and 13 Jbeta primers. Using immunoSEQ multiplex PCR, the repertoire was profiled, and TCRdb retains in-frame clones only, with some absent. The profile covers roughly 120,000 clones, with around 70% appearing a single time and around 4.2% taken by the ten largest. The sample taken for sequencing was PBMCs. The source is a woman aged 40 to 49 in good health and CMV-seropositive.

V gene TRBV7-9 combines with J gene TRBJ1-4; 11 bases agree with TRBD1. CDR1 and CDR2 (germline): SEHNR, FQNEAQ (reference sequence). V lost 5 bases and J lost 7; bases outside the gene matches: 6. The CDR3 contains 15 residues. The CDR3 nucleotides are TGTGCCAGCAGCCCGCCGGGACAGGGGGTTGAAAAACTGTTTTTT. This encodes CASSPPGQGVEKLFF.

The chain links TRBV27 to TRBJ2-2, with 13 bases matching TRBD2. V trimming: 5 bases; J trimming: 8 bases; junction bases outside the gene matches: 11. Germline V lookup: CDR1 MNHEY, CDR2 SMNVEV (reference sequence). This CDR3 spans 17 amino acids. The DNA for the CDR3 is TGTGCCAGCAGTCTCGGACTAGCGGGGGCCCCGGGAGGGGAGCTGTTTTTT. Its protein product is CASSLGLAGAPGGELFF.

The chain employs TRBV6-6 and TRBJ1-2, with D tentatively TRBD1 (5 bases). V lost 2 bases to trimming and J lost 8 bases, with 6 bases between them. The CDR3 has 11 amino acids. The germline V gene has CDR1 MNHNY and CDR2 SVGAGI (reference sequence). The CDR3 is CASSYGGGYTF. DNA for the CDR3: TGTGCCAGCAGTTACGGGGGGGGCTACACCTTC.

This chain uses TRBV19 with TRBJ2-5; D unresolved. The CDR3 runs to 11 residues. Germline V gene data show CDR1 as LNHDA and CDR2 as SQIVND (reference sequence). With 10 bases removed from V and 5 bases from J, the gap between germline ends came to 11 bases. CDR3 sequence (DNA): TGTGCCACCTCGTCGCAGGAGACCCAGTACTTC. It is translated as CATSSQETQYF. Full variable domain (outside the CDR3, taken from reference TRBV19 and TRBJ2-5): DGGITQSPKYLFRKEGQNVTLSCEQNLNHDAMYWYRQDPGQGLRLIYYSQIVNDFQKGDIAEGYSVSREKKESFPLTVTSAQKNPTAFYLCATSSQETQYFGPGTRLLVL.

The chain couples TRBV7-6 to TRBJ2-7, with TRBD2 as a possible D gene (6 bases). Germline values: CDR1 SGHVS, CDR2 FNYEAQ. The germline V and J ends were trimmed by 5 bases and 4 bases, with 15 bases remaining between them. The CDR3 covers 14 residues. The DNA for the CDR3 is TGTGCCAGCAGCGAGGGTGGGACTTCGTACGAGCAGTACTTC. Its translation is CASSEGGTSYEQYF.